This T cell receptor beta chain was retrieved from a study of blood T cells in healthy people across ages. This clonotype was recorded once. The antigen remains undetermined. A much larger clone lies one base from this, so it may be a read error. Primers used in a second PCR of roughly 7 to 12 cycles were a sample-barcoded 5' primer and a J-beta primer mix. TCRdb passed the 5' RACE reads through MiXCR, listing each CDR3 protein once. This table has hundreds of thousands of distinct CDR3 sequences, approximately 35% appearing once. General study points: Among T cells, TCR beta diversity per million cells dropped roughly linearly as age rose. Diversity was estimated from one million T cells, and these estimates were considered underestimates.

Source material: blood. The clonotype was recovered from a man aged 18 to 30 in good health.

The CDR3 region has the DNA TGCAGTGCTAGAGGTGGGGTTCAGGATGAGCAGTACTTC. Its protein is CSARGGVQDEQYF. This chain connects TRBV20-1 to TRBJ2-5, with D unclear. With 1 base removed from V and 11 bases from J, the gap between germline ends came to 17 bases. Germline V gene lookup returns CDR1 DFQATT and CDR2 SNEGSKA (reference sequence). The length of the CDR3 is 13 residues.